This T cell receptor beta chain was sequenced for a study of blood T cell repertoires in COVID-19. The overall study: Sample material is recorded as cDNA or gDNA derived from T cells, B-cell-depleted T cells, or PBMCs.

In the original processing: Nucleated cell counts were estimated from reference gene primer amplification. Sequencing used immunoSEQ multiplex PCR; TCRdb keeps in-frame clones, though not all of them. V and J calls and clone size are given by that table; D and trimming were obtained from the DNA. The profile shows roughly 70,000 clones, over 60% of them singletons. Trimming removed 3 bases from V and 1 base from J; junction bases left unmatched: 1. CDR3 length: 16 amino acids. Germline V gene sequence: CDR1 SGHNT, CDR2 YYREEE (reference sequence). Seattle patients were enrolled while actively infected and followed longitudinally.

Sequenced: peripheral blood. The chain joins TRBV5-4 to TRBJ2-2, with TRBD2 matching 12 bases. The clonotype originates from a man in his sixties with COVID-19, enrolled during active disease. The DNA of the CDR3 is TGTGCCAGCAGCTCGGGACTAGCGGGGAACACCGGGGAGCTGTTTTTT. Its protein product is CASSSGLAGNTGELFF.